The clone carrying this T cell receptor (beta chain) was observed a handful of times. Its antigen is undetermined. This sample is drawn from a study of beta chain features in type 1 diabetes. Across the whole study: Sorted cell examination encompassed over 90 million cells across all samples. Study-wide results and limits: Compared to healthy donors, patients appeared to have naive, central memory and Treg TCRB repertoires that were more alike. Patients with type 1 diabetes carried fewer insertions and had more deletions at their VDJ junctions.

All of the isolated RNA was reverse transcribed, so expressed TCRB transcripts were sequenced. TCRdb's table, derived via immunoSEQ multiplex PCR, lists solely in-frame clones and lacks some. The repertoire holds under 450,000 clones, with about 15% as singletons. Markers CD45RO/CCR7/CD25/CD127/CD95/CD27 served to sort CD4+ naive, central memory, regulatory and stem cell-like memory cells. The V gene lost 4 bases and the J gene lost 6 bases, with 7 bases spanning the gap. Germline V gives CDR1 LNHDA, CDR2 SQIVND (reference sequence). This CDR3 has 12 residues. Sequencing was carried out using naive CD4+ T cells from blood. V usage is TRBV19 and J usage is TRBJ2-1; no firm D call. This TCR derives from a man aged 30-40 years in good health. CDR3 in amino acids: CASSTLGNEQFF. CDR3 coding DNA: TGTGCCAGTAGTACCCTCGGCAATGAGCAGTTCTTC.